This passage covers 23 T cell receptor beta chains from one sample sequenced in a study of blood T cell repertoires in COVID-19 (dated by TCRdb to about 2020). Receptor amplification or capture employed the immunoSEQ multiplex PCR assay. TCRdb took over this immuneACCESS table, retaining in-frame rearrangements with V and J assigned. Such tables are incomplete; in checked studies, under half of the missing clones stem from an unresolved V gene, and the remainder is unexplained. The sample table lists more than 300,000 clones, roughly four fifths of them with a count of one. 5% to 5.5% of the sample is held by the ten biggest clonotypes. Sequencing was done on a sample of PBMCs or T cells enriched from blood (not recorded which). The receptors originated from a woman between 50 and 59 years old who had recovered from COVID-19.

This clone came up once. The chain employs TRBV28 and TRBJ1-4; D remains unclear. The germline V gene encodes CDR1 MDHEN and CDR2 SYDVKM. CDR3 size: 15 residues. V lost 5 bases and J 7 bases, leaving 17 bases between the germline ends. The CDR3 bases are TGTGCCAGCAGTCCGCGTGGGGAGGAGGGTGAAAAACTGTTTTTT. Residues: CASSPRGEEGEKLFF.

This clone was counted only a few times. The V call is TRBV6-2 or TRBV6-3, the J call TRBJ1-5; D is unresolved. The germline CDR1 and CDR2 sequences are MNHEY and SVGEGT. The V end was cut by 0 bases, the J end by 4 bases, with 10 bases between. CDR3 size: 15 residues. CDR3 loop: CASSYSQTYNQPQHF. CDR3 DNA sequence: TGTGCCAGCAGTTACTCCCAGACATATAATCAGCCCCAGCATTTT.

The chain uses TRBV19 and TRBJ1-6; D is ambiguous. Trimming shortened V by 5 bases and J by 9 bases, and 14 bases separated the two germline ends. The CDR3 is made up of 14 amino acids. The germline CDR1 and CDR2 sequences are LNHDA and SQIVND (reference sequence). CDR3 bases: TGTGCCAGTAGTTTCGGTGATGCGAGTTCACCCCTCCACTTT. Its translation is CASSFGDASSPLHF.

The CDR3 sequence: CASSISSGGGDEQFF. The CDR3 DNA follows: TGTGCCAGTAGTATTTCTAGCGGGGGGGGCGATGAGCAGTTCTTC. The gene calls are TRBV19 and TRBJ2-1; 12 bases map to TRBD2. Germline V CDR1 and CDR2: LNHDA, SQIVND (reference sequence). The CDR3 has 15 residues. Losses at the gene ends were 3 bases for V and 8 bases for J; bases not matched to a gene: 5.

The gene calls are TRBV7-3 and TRBJ2-3; D is possibly TRBD2 (6 bases). Germline V gene sequence: CDR1 SGHTA, CDR2 FQGTGA. The CDR3 consists of 15 residues. Between the trimmed V and J ends, which lost 2 bases and 2 bases, there was a span of 11 bases. CDR3 sequence (DNA): TGTGCCAGCAGCTTAGGGGGGACCCTCACAGATACGCAGTATTTT. Amino acid sequence: CASSLGGTLTDTQYF.

This chain joins TRBV11-3 and TRBJ2-3; TRBD2 is a possible D gene (6 bases). Germline values: CDR1 SGHNT, CDR2 YENEEA. Between the trimmed V and J ends, which lost 0 bases and 2 bases, there was a span of 9 bases. The CDR3 has 15 residues. The CDR3 bases are TGTGCCAGCAGCTTAGAGGACTATAACACAGATACGCAGTATTTT. Translation: CASSLEDYNTDTQYF. The variable domain in full, completed from reference TRBV11-3 and TRBJ2-3, reads EAGVVQSPRYKIIEKKQPVAFWCNPISGHNTLYWYLQNLGQGPELLIRYENEEAVDDSQLPKDRFSAERLKGVDSTLKIQPAELGDSAVYLCASSLEDYNTDTQYFGPGTRLTVL.

The chain joins TRBV30 to TRBJ1-5, with 9 bases matching TRBD1. Per the germline V gene, CDR1 is GTSNPN and CDR2 is SVGIG (reference sequence). CDR3 length equals 16 residues. V trimming: 0 bases; J trimming: 2 bases; junction bases outside the gene matches: 5. The CDR3 nucleotides read TGTGCCTGGAGTGTACTGGGACAGGGCCGCAATCAGCCCCAGCATTTT. Translating it yields CAWSVLGQGRNQPQHF.

The J gene is TRBJ1-2, the V gene TRBV27; D gene uncertain. The CDR3 is 13 residues long. Germline V gene sequence: CDR1 MNHEY, CDR2 SMNVEV (reference sequence). V lost 0 bases to trimming and J lost 7 bases, with 9 bases between them. CDR3 nucleotides: TGTGCCAGCAGTTTATCGGCGGCAGTTGGCTACACCTTC. Amino acids: CASSLSAAVGYTF.

This clone showed up just a few times. Other DNA sequences in the sample encode the same CDR3. This chain links TRBV5-1 with TRBJ2-7; TRBD1 aligns across 11 bases. The CDR3 spans 14 residues. V shed 4 bases, J shed 3 bases, and the junction held 3 bases outside the gene matches. The V gene's germline CDR1 is SGHRS and CDR2 YFSETQ. The CDR3 reads CASSPDRGLYEQYF. The DNA for the CDR3 is TGCGCCAGCAGCCCGGACAGGGGGCTCTACGAGCAGTACTTC.

This clone was observed once. This chain connects TRBV19 to TRBJ1-1; D is unclear. CDR1 is LNHDA, CDR2 SQIVND, per germline (reference sequence). The CDR3 sequence is 13 residues long. V dropped 5 bases and J dropped 5 bases, with 12 bases sitting between them. CDR3 loop: CASSPLAGTEAFF. CDR3 sequence (DNA): TGTGCCAGTAGTCCCCTTGCAGGAACTGAAGCTTTCTTT. The full variable domain, completed using reference TRBV19 and TRBJ1-1, is DGGITQSPKYLFRKEGQNVTLSCEQNLNHDAMYWYRQDPGQGLRLIYYSQIVNDFQKGDIAEGYSVSREKKESFPLTVTSAQKNPTAFYLCASSPLAGTEAFFGQGTRLTVV.

This chain links TRBV6-1 with TRBJ2-4, with 8 bases aligning to TRBD1. Trimming removed 1 base from V and 0 bases from J; junction bases left unmatched: 2. The CDR3 consists of 16 residues. Germline CDR1 is MNHNS and CDR2 is SASEGT. The CDR3 reads CASSEGTGPAKNIQYF. The DNA for the CDR3 is TGTGCCAGCAGTGAAGGGACAGGGCCAGCCAAAAACATTCAGTACTTC.

This sequence joins TRBV6-2 or TRBV6-3 and TRBJ2-1, with a possible D match to TRBD1 (8 bases). Trimming took 5 bases from V and 9 from J, leaving 17 bases between them. The germline V gene encodes CDR1 MNHEY and CDR2 SVGEGT. The CDR3 runs to 14 residues. CDR3: CASSHLDREGEQFF. CDR3 nucleotides: TGTGCCAGCAGTCATTTGGACAGGGAGGGTGAGCAGTTCTTC.

The chain has TRBV11-2 and TRBJ1-1, with TRBD1 matching over 8 bases. The length of the CDR3 is 14 residues. Germline V gives CDR1 SGHAT, CDR2 FQNNGV. V gave up 5 bases and J gave up 4 bases; unmatched junction bases: 6. CDR3 in amino acids: CASSAQTGGTEAFF. The CDR3 bases are TGTGCCAGCAGCGCCCAAACAGGGGGCACTGAAGCTTTCTTT.

With respect to this clone: The same CDR3 also results from other DNA sequences found in this sample. The rearrangement links TRBV30 to TRBJ1-2; 8 positions match TRBD1. CDR3 size: 14 residues. The ends lost 3 bases at V and 2 bases at J; junction bases unmatched: 5. The V gene's germline CDR1 is GTSNPN and CDR2 SVGIG (reference sequence). The CDR3 bases are TGTGCCTGGAGGACAGGGGTCTCGAACTATGGCTACACCTTC. This gives the protein CAWRTGVSNYGYTF.

This clone was observed a handful of times. V gene TRBV29-1 combines with J gene TRBJ2-1; 10 bases are a match to TRBD2. J was trimmed by 6 bases and V by 1 base; bases with no gene match: 3. The CDR3 spans 14 residues. The V gene's germline CDR1 is SQVTM and CDR2 ANQGSEA. CDR3 residues: CSVEGTSGPNEQFF. Here the CDR3 DNA reads TGCAGCGTTGAAGGGACTAGCGGTCCCAATGAGCAGTTCTTC.

A single count supports this clone. The V call is TRBV19, the J call TRBJ1-2; D is perhaps TRBD1 (5 bases). Germline assignment: CDR1 LNHDA and CDR2 SQIVND (reference sequence). Trimming stripped 7 bases from V and 7 bases from J, with 13 bases between. The CDR3 consists of 12 residues. The chain's CDR3 is CASTGGVGGYTF. In DNA, the CDR3 is TGTGCCAGTACGGGGGGAGTGGGTGGCTACACCTTC.

The chain employs TRBV5-1 and TRBJ2-2; 8 positions agree with TRBD1. Trimming cost V 6 bases and J 4 bases; bases outside gene matches: 5. Germline CDR1 SGHRS, CDR2 YFSETQ. This CDR3 has 14 residues. CDR3 protein: CASNPDRATGELFF. The DNA for the CDR3 is TGCGCCAGCAACCCGGACAGGGCCACCGGGGAGCTGTTTTTT. Filled out from reference TRBV5-1 and TRBJ2-2, the complete variable domain reads KAGVTQTPRYLIKTRGQQVTLSCSPISGHRSVSWYQQTPGQGLQFLFEYFSETQRNKGNFPGRFSGRQFSNSRSEMNVSTLELGDSALYLCASNPDRATGELFFGEGSRLTVL.

J is TRBJ1-6 and V is TRBV7-9, with D perhaps matching TRBD1 (5 bases). V gave up 8 bases and J gave up 9 bases, with 17 bases separating them. CDR3 length: 14 amino acids. Germline assignment: CDR1 SEHNR and CDR2 FQNEAQ (reference sequence). This CDR3 reads CASGGVSGGSPLHF. CDR3 in DNA: TGTGCCAGCGGGGGGGTTAGCGGAGGTTCACCCCTCCACTTT.

The chain couples TRBV6-5 to TRBJ1-6; the D is unclear. Trimming took off 8 bases at V and 8 bases at J, with 16 bases between the two ends. Germline V gene data show CDR1 as MNHEY and CDR2 as SVGAGI. This CDR3 has 14 residues. CDR3 bases: TGTGCCAGCTGCAACACCGCCCTTTATTCACCCCTCCACTTT. Protein sequence: CASCNTALYSPLHF.

For the CDR3, the DNA is TGTGCCAGCAGTTATTCAAGGTTCGGGACAGTAATATTGAGCAATCAGCCCCAGCATTTT. This codes for CASSYSRFGTVILSNQPQHF. The chain combines TRBV6-2 or TRBV6-3 with TRBJ1-5, with 7 bases identical to TRBD1. In germline, CDR1 is MNHEY, CDR2 SVGEGT. This CDR3 has 20 residues. V shed 3 bases and J 1 base; nucleotides not matched to a gene: 18.

This chain connects TRBV6-2 or TRBV6-3 to TRBJ2-3, with D possibly being TRBD2 (6 bases). The CDR3 runs to 14 residues. CDR1 is MNHEY, CDR2 SVGEGT, per germline. The V gene lost 5 bases and the J gene lost 0 bases, with 9 bases spanning the gap. The CDR3, as DNA: TGTGCCAGCAGTGTTACTAGCAGCACAGATACGCAGTATTTT. Translated, it gives CASSVTSSTDTQYF.

This clone was detected only once. This chain joins TRBV4-2 and TRBJ1-5; D not certain. There are 13 residues in the CDR3. V lost 0 bases, J lost 5 bases, and 5 bases lay in between. Germline loops: CDR1 LGHNA, CDR2 YNFKEQ. Written as DNA, the CDR3 is TGTGCCAGCAGCCAAGAGGCCGATCAGCCCCAGCATTTT. Protein: CASSQEADQPQHF.

This clone was seen just once. CDR3 amino acids: CASSHNSGELFF. CDR3 DNA sequence: TGTGCCAGCAGCCACAATAGCGGGGAGCTGTTTTTT. The chain employs TRBV3-1 (or the pseudogene TRBV3-2) and TRBJ2-2, with D uncertain. The CDR3 covers 12 residues. Germline lookup yields CDR1 LGHDT and CDR2 YNNKEL (reference sequence). V gave up 3 bases and J gave up 7 bases, with 6 bases separating them.